The next 14 T cell receptor beta chains were all read from a single sample in a study of T cells in localized non-small cell lung cancer. Produced via immunoSEQ multiplex PCR; TCRdb's table is partial and in-frame only. The sample lists tens of thousands of clones; 70% to 85% were seen once. The sequencing here drew on peripheral blood, taken before any cancer treatment. All receptors derive from a female donor over 55 with stage I lung adenocarcinoma.

The chain uses TRBV5-6 and TRBJ1-5; the D is unclear. The CDR3 runs 12 residues. Germline V lookup: CDR1 SGHDT, CDR2 YYEEEE. The V end lost 2 bases, the J end lost 7 bases, and 7 bases lay between the germline ends. CDR3 sequence (DNA): TGTGCCAGCAGCTTATGGAACCAGCCCCAGCATTTT. Protein sequence: CASSLWNQPQHF.

In this sample, this clone turned up a few times. This rearrangement joins TRBV11-2 to TRBJ2-1; TRBD2 matches 11 bases. This CDR3 has 15 residues. Germline lookup yields CDR1 SGHAT and CDR2 FQNNGV. With V trimmed by 5 bases and J by 8 bases, 8 bases remained unmatched. CDR3 amino acids: CASSDTSGGFYEQFF. CDR3 nucleotide sequence: TGTGCCAGCAGCGACACTAGCGGGGGTTTCTATGAGCAGTTCTTC. The full variable domain, rest sourced from reference TRBV11-2 and TRBJ2-1, is EAGVAQSPRYKIIEKRQSVAFWCNPISGHATLYWYQQILGQGPKLLIQFQNNGVVDDSQLPKDRFSAERLKGVDSTLKIQPAKLEDSAVYLCASSDTSGGFYEQFFGPGTRLTVL.

This clone was detected once. The V gene is TRBV5-1, the J gene TRBJ2-3; TRBD2 might be the D (6 bases). This CDR3 comprises 16 residues. From germline, CDR1 is SGHRS and CDR2 YFSETQ. The V end lost 2 bases, the J end lost 2 bases, and 15 bases lay between the germline ends. As DNA, the CDR3 is TGCGCCAGCAGCTTAGTCTCCGGGACTGTCACAGATACGCAGTATTTT. It specifies CASSLVSGTVTDTQYF.

The chain links TRBV13 to TRBJ2-6; the D is unclear. V dropped 0 bases and J dropped 0 bases, with 9 bases sitting between them. Germline CDR1 PRHDT, CDR2 FYEKMQ (reference sequence). This CDR3 comprises 17 residues. CDR3 sequence reads: CASSLGPNLSGANVLTF. The CDR3 DNA reads TGTGCCAGCAGCTTAGGGCCGAACCTCTCTGGGGCCAACGTCCTGACTTTC.

V usage is TRBV5-8 and J usage is TRBJ2-2, with 7 nucleotides matching TRBD2. Per the germline V gene, CDR1 is SGHTS and CDR2 is YDEGEE. The CDR3 contains 16 residues. Unmatched junction bases numbered 2, after V lost 0 bases and J lost 0 bases. In DNA form, the CDR3 reads TGTGCCAGCAGCTTGGTGGGACTACCGAACACCGGGGAGCTGTTTTTT. Residues: CASSLVGLPNTGELFF.

The CDR3 DNA sequence: TGTGCCAGCAGCTCGCGACTAGCGGGAGGGCGCGAGCAGTACTTC. The encoded protein is CASSSRLAGGREQYF. V usage is TRBV5-4 and J usage is TRBJ2-7; 14 nucleotides align to TRBD2. The CDR3 extends over 15 amino acids. Germline V gene lookup returns CDR1 SGHNT and CDR2 YYREEE (reference sequence). Trimming removed 3 bases from V and 6 bases from J; junction bases left unmatched: 5.

As DNA, the CDR3 is TGTGCCAGCAGCGTAGGGGACCTGACAGGGGTCAACGAGCAGTACTTC. Protein sequence: CASSVGDLTGVNEQYF. The chain recombines TRBV9 with TRBJ2-7, with TRBD1 matching 8 bases. The CDR3 is made up of 16 amino acids. Looked up from germline, CDR1 is SGDLS and CDR2 is YYNGEE. V trimming: 0 bases; J trimming: 5 bases; junction bases outside the gene matches: 10.

The chain links TRBV19 to TRBJ2-1; D is perhaps TRBD1 (6 bases). CDR1 and CDR2 from the germline V gene are LNHDA and SQIVND (reference sequence). V shed 9 bases and J shed 0 bases, with 15 bases lying between them. This CDR3 contains 15 residues. This CDR3 is CARDRTGISYNEQFF. In DNA form, the CDR3 reads TGTGCCAGAGACAGAACAGGGATCTCCTACAATGAGCAGTTCTTC.

The CDR3 DNA is TGTGCCACCTCCCCCCAAGGGGGCCGCAATGAGCAGTTCTTC. As protein: CATSPQGGRNEQFF. This chain joins TRBV7-2 and TRBJ2-1; 7 bases map to TRBD1. The CDR3 sequence is 14 residues long. Losses at the gene ends were 10 bases for V and 6 bases for J; bases not matched to a gene: 12. Germline assignment: CDR1 SGHTA and CDR2 FQGNSA.

This clone came up once. This chain uses TRBV19 with TRBJ1-3; D gene unclear. The CDR3 spans 14 residues. V was cut by 4 bases and J by 0 bases, with 7 bases left in between. Looked up from germline, CDR1 is LNHDA and CDR2 is SQIVND (reference sequence). The CDR3 coding sequence is TGTGCCAGTAGTACCGACACCTCTGGAAACACCATATATTTT. Protein product: CASSTDTSGNTIYF.

There are a few counts of this clone. The V and J genes are TRBV6-6 and TRBJ2-1; D gene ambiguous. The CDR3 is 12 amino acids. Germline V gives CDR1 MNHNY, CDR2 SVGAGI (reference sequence). Trimming stripped 2 bases from V and 4 bases from J, with 3 bases between. CDR3 region: CASSYPYNEQFF. CDR3 coding DNA: TGTGCCAGCAGTTACCCGTACAATGAGCAGTTCTTC.

The chain recombines TRBV7-9 with TRBJ1-5; perhaps TRBD1 as D (5 bases). This CDR3 spans 14 amino acids. The germline V and J ends were trimmed by 0 bases and 2 bases, with 5 bases remaining between them. The germline V gene has CDR1 SEHNR and CDR2 FQNEAQ (reference sequence). The chain's CDR3 is CASSLAGGNQPQHF. The CDR3 coding sequence is TGTGCCAGCAGCTTAGCAGGGGGCAATCAGCCCCAGCATTTT.

The chain's CDR3 is CASSFDRGPRETQYF. In nucleotides, the CDR3 is TGTGCCAGCAGCTTCGACAGGGGGCCCAGAGAGACCCAGTACTTC. The genes are TRBV7-9 and TRBJ2-5; 10 nucleotides agree with TRBD1. The CDR3 covers 15 residues. CDR1 is SEHNR, CDR2 FQNEAQ, per germline (reference sequence). Trimming at V came to 3 bases and at J to 4 bases, leaving 5 bases not matched to a gene.

The chain recombines TRBV6-1 with TRBJ2-5; weak D call: TRBD1 (5 bases). Germline CDR1 MNHNS, CDR2 SASEGT. The CDR3 consists of 14 residues. V lost 7 bases and J lost 1, with 13 bases in between. The CDR3 bases are TGTGCCAGCACCACCGTCAGGGCCCAAGAGACCCAGTACTTC. Its translation is CASTTVRAQETQYF.